What follows are 25 T cell receptor beta chains derived from one specimen sequenced in a study of blood T cell repertoires in COVID-19. TCRdb keeps only in-frame clones here, not all; method: immunoSEQ multiplex PCR. The profile shows tens of thousands of clones, about 92% of them singletons. Specimen: peripheral blood. These TCRs come from a man in his sixties with acute or convalescent COVID-19.

The chain couples TRBV19 to TRBJ1-2, with TRBD1 identical over 8 bases. CDR3 length: 14 amino acids. V was pared by 5 bases and J by 5 bases, with 7 bases of the junction left unmatched. In germline, CDR1 is LNHDA, CDR2 SQIVND (reference sequence). Here the CDR3 reads CASSVGQGGYGYTF. CDR3 bases: TGTGCCAGTAGTGTTGGACAGGGAGGTTATGGCTACACCTTC.

This clone has a handful of counts. The gene calls are TRBV19 and TRBJ1-5; TRBD1 aligns across 9 bases. Germline values: CDR1 LNHDA, CDR2 SQIVND (reference sequence). CDR3 length: 22 amino acids. The trim removed 4 bases at V and 0 bases at J, leaving 22 bases unmatched. The DNA for the CDR3 is TGTGCCAGTAGTAATAATAGGAGACAGGGGGGATCGGCGGTGAGTAGCAATCAGCCCCAGCATTTT. Its protein is CASSNNRRQGGSAVSSNQPQHF.

V usage is TRBV30 and J usage is TRBJ2-1; 12 nucleotides line up with TRBD2. The CDR3 consists of 19 residues. The V gene end was trimmed by 1 base and the J gene end by 6 bases; junction bases not matched to a gene: 16. The germline gives CDR1 GTSNPN, CDR2 SVGIG (reference sequence). The CDR3 region is CAWSDGLAGGYTPLNEQFF. The CDR3 nucleotides are TGTGCCTGGAGTGACGGCCTAGCGGGGGGGTATACGCCCCTCAATGAGCAGTTCTTC.

The chain employs TRBV9 and TRBJ1-1; weak D call: TRBD1 (5 bases). Per the germline V gene, CDR1 is SGDLS and CDR2 is YYNGEE. V lost 0 bases and J lost 9, with 12 bases in between. The CDR3 consists of 13 residues. CDR3 bases: TGTGCCAGCAGCGTAGGCGCGGGGGGTCAAGCTTTCTTT. Its protein is CASSVGAGGQAFF.

This chain uses TRBV10-3 with TRBJ2-4, with a tentative D call TRBD2 (6 bases). V was shortened by 3 bases and J by 6 bases, with 12 bases between the two germline ends. This CDR3 has 14 residues. Germline V CDR1 and CDR2: ENHRY, SYGVKD. The CDR3 protein is CAISEIEEGNIQYF. For the CDR3, the DNA is TGTGCCATCAGTGAAATCGAGGAGGGAAACATTCAGTACTTC.

This chain uses TRBV2 with TRBJ2-7; unclear D gene. The CDR3 loop spans 14 amino acids. Trimming took 2 bases from V and 0 from J, leaving 8 bases between them. Germline lookup yields CDR1 SNHLY and CDR2 FYNNEI. The CDR3 loop reads CASSELRASYEQYF. The CDR3 DNA is TGTGCCAGCAGTGAACTTAGAGCCTCCTACGAGCAGTACTTC. Supplemented by reference TRBV2 and TRBJ2-7, the full variable domain reads EPEVTQTPSHQVTQMGQEVILRCVPISNHLYFYWYRQILGQKVEFLVSFYNNEISEKSEIFDDQFSVERPDGSNFTLKIRSTKLEDSAMYFCASSELRASYEQYFGPGTRLTVT.

The chain recombines TRBV25-1 with TRBJ1-1; D not certain. The length of the CDR3 is 13 residues. V shed 0 bases and J shed 7 bases, with 9 bases lying between them. CDR1 and CDR2 from the germline V gene are MGHDK and SYGVNS. DNA of the CDR3: TGTGCCAGCAGTGAATATAATACCGGTGAAGCTTTCTTT. It yields the protein CASSEYNTGEAFF.

V gene TRBV24-1 combines with J gene TRBJ1-2; 11 positions match TRBD1. The CDR3 is 16 amino acids. Germline V CDR1 and CDR2: KGHDR, SFDVKD. After removal of 0 bases from V and 6 bases from J, the junction contained 5 bases not matched to a gene. For the CDR3, the DNA is TGTGCCACCAGTGATTTGGGGACAGGGGGGTTCGATGGCTACACCTTC. Amino acid sequence: CATSDLGTGGFDGYTF.

This rearrangement joins TRBV20-1 to TRBJ1-2; D remains ambiguous. Germline CDR1 and CDR2: DFQATT and SNEGSKA (reference sequence). V was trimmed by 7 bases and J by 8 bases, leaving 11 bases between them. CDR3 length: 10 residues. The CDR3: CSVREDGYTF. Here the CDR3 DNA reads TGCAGTGTGAGGGAGGACGGCTACACCTTC.

V usage is TRBV6-1 and J usage is TRBJ2-5; D is uncertain. V lost 2 bases and J 6 bases, leaving 10 bases between the germline ends. The CDR3 contains 13 residues. The germline V gene has CDR1 MNHNS and CDR2 SASEGT. The CDR3 DNA sequence: TGTGCCAGCAGTGAATCGTTAGAGCAGACCCAGTACTTC. It translates to CASSESLEQTQYF.

V usage is TRBV5-1 and J usage is TRBJ2-3; D remains ambiguous. V lost 0 bases to trimming and J lost 6 bases, with 5 bases between them. Germline V gene sequence: CDR1 SGHRS, CDR2 YFSETQ. This CDR3 comprises 12 residues. The CDR3 region has the DNA TGCGCCAGCAGCTTGGCCGGGGATACGCAGTATTTT. This gives the protein CASSLAGDTQYF.

This rearrangement joins TRBV7-3 to TRBJ2-5, with a weak D call TRBD1 (6 bases). The CDR3 loop spans 15 amino acids. Germline V gives CDR1 SGHTA, CDR2 FQGTGA. Trimming stripped 5 bases from V and 2 bases from J, with 15 bases between. In DNA form, the CDR3 reads TGTGCCAGCAGCCGCCACCACAGGGAACAAGAGACCCAGTACTTC. This encodes CASSRHHREQETQYF.

This clone was observed once. The chain carries TRBV11-3 and TRBJ2-1, with 9 nucleotides matching TRBD2. From germline, CDR1 is SGHNT and CDR2 YENEEA. V dropped 1 base and J dropped 5; count of bases not matched to a gene: 6. This CDR3 comprises 16 residues. The CDR3 loop is CASSLGSGGQDNEQFF. The CDR3 DNA reads as TGTGCCAGCAGCTTAGGGAGCGGGGGGCAGGACAATGAGCAGTTCTTC.

V usage is TRBV2 and J usage is TRBJ1-2; TRBD1 matches at 8 bases. CDR1 and CDR2 (germline): SNHLY, FYNNEI. Unmatched junction bases numbered 13, after V lost 3 bases and J lost 7 bases. The CDR3 spans 16 residues. CDR3 amino acids: CASSEGGARGPGGYTF. In nucleotides, the CDR3 is TGTGCCAGCAGTGAGGGTGGGGCCAGGGGGCCCGGTGGCTACACCTTC.

The chain uses TRBV27 and TRBJ2-2; TRBD2 matches 11 bases. CDR3 size: 17 residues. From germline, CDR1 is MNHEY and CDR2 SMNVEV (reference sequence). Losses at the gene ends were 3 bases for V and 5 bases for J; bases not matched to a gene: 8. The CDR3 DNA sequence: TGTGCCAGCAGTTTCCGCAAACTAGCGGGGGTTACCGGGGAGCTGTTTTTT. It codes for CASSFRKLAGVTGELFF.

This clone was observed a handful of times. This chain joins TRBV7-9 and TRBJ2-7, with 8 bases identical to TRBD1. The ends lost 5 bases at V and 3 bases at J; junction bases unmatched: 9. CDR1 is SEHNR, CDR2 FQNEAQ, per germline (reference sequence). This CDR3 is 15 amino acids long. Here the CDR3 DNA reads TGTGCCAGCAGCCATGGGACAGGAAGAGTCTACGAGCAGTACTTC. It yields the protein CASSHGTGRVYEQYF.

The J gene is TRBJ1-5, the V gene TRBV6-1; D is unresolved. Germline V gives CDR1 MNHNS, CDR2 SASEGT. This CDR3 has 16 amino acids. Trimming stripped 1 base from V and 0 bases from J, with 10 bases between. The CDR3 bases are TGTGCCAGCAGTGAAGGCGCCTTTTATAGCAATCAGCCCCAGCATTTT. This translates into CASSEGAFYSNQPQHF.

The CDR3 spells CASSLWSSSVGPSNEQFF. The DNA of the CDR3 is TGTGCCAGCAGTTTATGGTCCAGTTCTGTGGGGCCCAGCAATGAGCAGTTCTTC. This rearrangement joins TRBV27 to TRBJ2-1, with a weak D call TRBD1 (5 bases). CDR3 size: 18 residues. Trimming took 1 base from V and 6 from J, leaving 22 bases between them. Germline CDR1 reads MNHEY; CDR2 reads SMNVEV (reference sequence).

The chain uses TRBV6-5 and TRBJ1-5, with 8 nucleotides matching TRBD1. Losses at the gene ends were 0 bases for V and 4 bases for J; bases not matched to a gene: 5. Germline CDR1 and CDR2: MNHEY and SVGAGI. This CDR3 is 16 amino acids long. CDR3 in amino acids: CASSYSGQGANQPQHF. The CDR3 DNA reads as TGTGCCAGCAGTTACTCCGGACAGGGAGCAAATCAGCCCCAGCATTTT.

This chain uses TRBV5-1 with TRBJ1-1; 7 bases are shared with TRBD1. In germline, CDR1 is SGHRS, CDR2 YFSETQ. Germline trimming cut 3 bases from V and 7 bases from J; bases unmatched to any gene: 9. CDR3 size: 14 residues. Here the CDR3 DNA reads TGCGCCAGCAGCTGGGACCTCCGGGACAGTGAAGCTTTCTTT. Its protein is CASSWDLRDSEAFF.

This clone came up once. The chain uses TRBV29-1 and TRBJ1-1; the D is unclear. The length of the CDR3 is 12 residues. Germline lookup yields CDR1 SQVTM and CDR2 ANQGSEA. Trimming removed 7 bases from V and 5 bases from J, with 14 bases in between. For the CDR3, the DNA is TGCAGCGCTCCTTGGGAGGGAACTGAAGCTTTCTTT. It specifies CSAPWEGTEAFF.

The chain carries TRBV5-1 and TRBJ2-1, with 10 bases that match TRBD1. The V and J ends lost 0 bases and 6 bases, in that order; junction bases with no gene match: 3. CDR1 and CDR2 from the germline V gene are SGHRS and YFSETQ. The CDR3 is 15 amino acids. CDR3 nucleotide sequence: TGCGCCAGCAGCTTGGAAGGGACAGGGGTCAATGAGCAGTTCTTC. Its translation is CASSLEGTGVNEQFF. Full variable domain (remainder filled in from reference TRBV5-1 and TRBJ2-1): KAGVTQTPRYLIKTRGQQVTLSCSPISGHRSVSWYQQTPGQGLQFLFEYFSETQRNKGNFPGRFSGRQFSNSRSEMNVSTLELGDSALYLCASSLEGTGVNEQFFGPGTRLTVL.

The V and J genes are TRBV27 and TRBJ2-2, with 11 nucleotides matching TRBD2. The CDR3 is 15 residues long. Germline-derived CDR1 and CDR2 are MNHEY and SMNVEV (reference sequence). V lost 5 bases to trimming and J lost 5 bases; unmatched junction nucleotides: 4. The CDR3 DNA sequence: TGTGCCAGCAGTCGACTAGCGGGGAGGACCGGGGAGCTGTTTTTT. Protein: CASSRLAGRTGELFF.

The rearrangement links TRBV6-5 to TRBJ1-5; D possibly corresponds to TRBD1 (5 bases). CDR1 and CDR2 from the germline V gene are MNHEY and SVGAGI. The CDR3 spans 14 residues. V lost 6 bases, J lost 6 bases, and 15 bases lay in between. The CDR3 protein is CASRTTGSSQPQHF. In DNA, the CDR3 is TGTGCCAGCAGGACAACAGGTTCATCTCAGCCCCAGCATTTT.

J is TRBJ2-7 and V is TRBV7-2; possible D gene TRBD2, 6 bases. CDR1 is SGHTA and CDR2 is FQGNSA in the germline V gene. Trimming stripped 5 bases from V and 4 bases from J, with 12 bases between. The CDR3 is 13 amino acids. CDR3 DNA sequence: TGTGCCAGCAGCACTGCCGCGGGGTACGAGCAGTACTTC. It encodes CASSTAAGYEQYF.